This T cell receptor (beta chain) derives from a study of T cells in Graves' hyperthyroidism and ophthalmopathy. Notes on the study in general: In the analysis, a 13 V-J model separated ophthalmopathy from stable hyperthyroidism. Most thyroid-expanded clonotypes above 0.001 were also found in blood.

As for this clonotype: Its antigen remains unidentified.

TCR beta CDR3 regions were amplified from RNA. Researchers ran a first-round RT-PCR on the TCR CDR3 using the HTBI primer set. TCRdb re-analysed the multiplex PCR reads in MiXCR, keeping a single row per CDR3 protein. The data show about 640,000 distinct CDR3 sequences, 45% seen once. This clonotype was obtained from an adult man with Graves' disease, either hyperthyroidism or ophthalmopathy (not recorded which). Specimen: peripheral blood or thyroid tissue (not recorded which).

In DNA form, the CDR3 reads TGTGCTAGAACCGAGGGGGGGGCGAACGACGAGCAGTACTTC. Translating gives CARTEGGANDEQYF. The genes are TRBV11-1 and TRBJ2-7, with D perhaps TRBD2 (7 bases). Germline CDR1 SGHAT, CDR2 FQDESV (reference sequence). The CDR3 covers 14 residues.